These 20 T cell receptor beta chains were sequenced from one sample in a study of response to subunit inactivated influenza vaccine. A single record per CDR3 protein comes from TCRdb applying MiXCR to the RT-PCR reads. The sample yields roughly 170,000 distinct CDR3 sequences, around 9% seen once. Sequencing was performed on non-naive T cells sorted from PBMCs, taken on the day of vaccination. The receptor set was obtained from a man between 45 and 60 years old who received an inactivated influenza vaccine.

Here the CDR3 reads CASSYPGQGQETQYF. The CDR3, as DNA: TGTGCCAGCAGTTACCCCGGACAGGGGCAAGAGACCCAGTACTTC. This chain connects TRBV6-5 to TRBJ2-5, with TRBD1 matching over 9 bases. This CDR3 is 15 amino acids long. Trimming removed 2 bases from V and 2 bases from J; junction bases left unmatched: 3. CDR1 is MNHEY and CDR2 is SVGAGI in the germline V gene.

Ten or more counts support this clonotype. The chain recombines TRBV9 with TRBJ1-5, with D tentatively TRBD1 (5 bases). This CDR3 has 15 residues. V was shortened by 0 bases and J by 6 bases, with 13 bases between the two germline ends. Germline CDR1 is SGDLS and CDR2 is YYNGEE. The CDR3 coding sequence is TGTGCCAGCAGCGTAGACTCTTTGGGGACTCAGCCCCAGCATTTT. It translates to CASSVDSLGTQPQHF.

This clonotype has at least ten counts. The rearrangement uses TRBV4-3 and TRBJ2-5, with 7 positions matching TRBD1. This CDR3 has 16 residues. V shed 0 bases and J 1 base; nucleotides not matched to a gene: 5. Germline CDR1 reads LGHNA; CDR2 reads YSLEER. The CDR3 protein is CASSQEWGQFQETQYF. The CDR3 region has the DNA TGCGCCAGCAGCCAAGAATGGGGACAGTTCCAAGAGACCCAGTACTTC.

The chain links TRBV5-5 to TRBJ2-6; no clear D. The CDR3 totals 14 residues. The V gene lost 0 bases and the J gene lost 4 bases, with 5 bases spanning the gap. Germline CDR1 and CDR2: SGHKS and YYEKEE (reference sequence). CDR3 sequence (DNA): TGTGCCAGCAGCTTGGGGGCCGGGGCCAACGTCCTGACTTTC. This sequence encodes CASSLGAGANVLTF.

There are many counts of this clonotype. This rearrangement joins TRBV20-1 to TRBJ1-5; D is uncertain. The germline CDR1 and CDR2 sequences are DFQATT and SNEGSKA (reference sequence). This CDR3 region has 13 residues. Trimming left V 1 base short and J 1 base short, with 5 bases between. This CDR3 reads CSARGKSNQPQHF. CDR3 nucleotides: TGCAGTGCTAGAGGGAAGAGCAATCAGCCCCAGCATTTT.

The genes are TRBV6-1 and TRBJ2-5; the match to TRBD2 covers 11 bases. The V and J ends lost 6 bases and 4 bases, in that order; junction bases with no gene match: 4. The CDR3 totals 14 residues. Germline V gene data show CDR1 as MNHNS and CDR2 as SASEGT. CDR3 DNA: TGTGCCAGCAGACTAGCGGGAGATCGAGAGACCCAGTACTTC. It is translated as CASRLAGDRETQYF.

The V gene is TRBV9, the J gene TRBJ2-1; TRBD1 is a possible D gene (6 bases). V was trimmed by 3 bases and J by 9 bases, leaving 13 bases between them. The germline V gene encodes CDR1 SGDLS and CDR2 YYNGEE. CDR3 length equals 13 residues. CDR3 sequence: CASSESGVTEQFF. The CDR3 nucleotides read TGTGCCAGCAGCGAATCAGGGGTAACTGAGCAGTTCTTC. Together with reference TRBV9 and TRBJ2-1, the CDR3 gives the full variable domain: DSGVTQTPKHLITATGQRVTLRCSPRSGDLSVYWYQQSLDQGLQFLIQYYNGEERAKGNILERFSAQQFPDLHSELNLSSLELGDSALYFCASSESGVTEQFFGPGTRLTVL.

The rearrangement links TRBV12-3 or TRBV12-4 to TRBJ2-7; D perhaps matches TRBD1 (5 bases). CDR3 length: 11 amino acids. Trimming removed 3 bases from V and 6 bases from J, with 6 bases in between. The CDR3 DNA is TGTGCCAGCAGTTTTACAGGCGAGCAGTACTTC. Residues: CASSFTGEQYF.

This clonotype was observed a handful of times. The CDR3 loop reads CATGEDRGGGYEQYF. The CDR3 nucleotides are TGTGCCACCGGGGAAGACAGGGGTGGCGGCTACGAGCAGTACTTC. J is TRBJ2-7 and V is TRBV15, with 8 bases matching TRBD1. This CDR3 spans 15 amino acids. V trimming: 8 bases; J trimming: 3 bases; junction bases outside the gene matches: 12. Germline V gene lookup returns CDR1 LNHNV and CDR2 YYDKDF (reference sequence).

This clonotype was found a few times. The genes are TRBV15 and TRBJ1-5, with D possibly TRBD1 on 5 matching bases. V was trimmed by 0 bases and J by 0 bases, leaving 9 bases between them. Germline values: CDR1 LNHNV, CDR2 YYDKDF (reference sequence). The CDR3 sequence is 16 residues long. The DNA of the CDR3 is TGTGCCACCAGCAGAGATTATGGGGGTAGCAATCAGCCCCAGCATTTT. This translates into CATSRDYGGSNQPQHF.

In this sample, this clonotype turned up a few times. The V gene is TRBV4-2, the J gene TRBJ1-5, with a possible D match to TRBD1 (6 bases). Germline V CDR1 and CDR2: LGHNA, YNFKEQ. V was clipped by 0 bases and J by 2 bases, with 11 bases between them. The CDR3 contains 16 residues. The CDR3 loop is CASSQDWGAGNQPQHF. The CDR3 DNA reads as TGTGCCAGCAGCCAAGATTGGGGGGCTGGCAATCAGCCCCAGCATTTT.

The V call is TRBV28, the J call TRBJ1-1, with 7 bases aligning to TRBD1. Germline loops: CDR1 MDHEN, CDR2 SYDVKM. CDR3 size: 15 residues. The ends lost 6 bases at V and 0 bases at J; junction bases unmatched: 7. CDR3 nucleotides: TGTGCCAGCAGCTTCCGAGACAGGGTGAACACTGAAGCTTTCTTT. Translation: CASSFRDRVNTEAFF.

This clonotype was seen at least ten times. The chain uses TRBV6-2 or TRBV6-3 and TRBJ2-1; TRBD2 matches 15 bases. The CDR3 is made up of 17 amino acids. Germline CDR1 and CDR2: MNHEY and SVGEGT. With V trimmed by 6 bases and J by 7 bases, 10 bases remained unmatched. CDR3 sequence reads: CASSPPGLAGGRNEQFF. CDR3 nucleotide sequence: TGTGCCAGCAGCCCCCCGGGACTAGCGGGGGGAAGGAATGAGCAGTTCTTC.

In this sample, this clonotype turned up many times. The chain employs TRBV29-1 and TRBJ1-2; D possibly corresponds to TRBD1 (6 bases). V was shortened by 3 bases and J by 7 bases, with 21 bases between the two germline ends. Germline assignment: CDR1 SQVTM and CDR2 ANQGSEA. This CDR3 region has 15 residues. CDR3 sequence: CSVEIRPGDSSGYTF. CDR3 sequence (DNA): TGCAGCGTTGAGATAAGACCAGGGGACTCTAGTGGCTACACCTTC.

The chain carries TRBV20-1 and TRBJ2-1; D is perhaps TRBD2 (5 bases). Trimming pared 6 bases from V and 8 bases from J, leaving 23 bases between. This CDR3 is built from 15 residues. The germline gives CDR1 DFQATT, CDR2 SNEGSKA (reference sequence). CDR3 DNA sequence: TGCAGTGCCACCCCCGGACTTCTCCGTGGCGATGAGCAGTTCTTC. It yields the protein CSATPGLLRGDEQFF.

In its sample, this clonotype was seen a few times. The rearrangement links TRBV7-2 to TRBJ1-5, with 8 bases fitting TRBD1. Losses at the gene ends were 5 bases for V and 3 bases for J; bases not matched to a gene: 3. CDR3 size: 14 residues. Germline lookup yields CDR1 SGHTA and CDR2 FQGNSA. CDR3 bases: TGTGCCAGCAGCCCGGACAGGGTCAATCAGCCCCAGCATTTT. Its protein is CASSPDRVNQPQHF.

This clonotype has at least ten counts. The chain couples TRBV28 to TRBJ1-5, with TRBD1 identical over 11 bases. This CDR3 contains 18 residues. The germline CDR1 and CDR2 sequences are MDHEN and SYDVKM. V lost 2 bases and J lost 5; bases outside the gene matches: 11. In DNA form, the CDR3 reads TGTGCCAGCAGTTTACTGATACCGGGGACAGGGGGTCATCAGCCCCAGCATTTT. This codes for CASSLLIPGTGGHQPQHF.

This clonotype appeared many times. The genes are TRBV6-1 and TRBJ1-2; D unclear. The V and J ends lost 1 base and 0 bases respectively, with 9 bases between them. Per germline, CDR1 MNHNS and CDR2 SASEGT. The length of the CDR3 is 15 residues. CDR3 loop: CASSEGRKTNYGYTF. The CDR3 coding sequence is TGTGCCAGCAGTGAAGGACGTAAGACTAACTATGGCTACACCTTC.

There are a few counts of this clonotype. The chain employs TRBV20-1 and TRBJ1-6; the match to TRBD1 covers 8 bases. The ends lost 4 bases at V and 7 bases at J; junction bases unmatched: 9. Germline V gives CDR1 DFQATT, CDR2 SNEGSKA (reference sequence). The CDR3 has 15 amino acids. The CDR3 nucleotides are TGCAGTGCTAAGCTGGGACAGGCTAGCAATTCACCCCTCCACTTT. Residues: CSAKLGQASNSPLHF.

This chain links TRBV11-1 with TRBJ2-5; 7 bases align to TRBD1. Germline CDR1 SGHAT, CDR2 FQDESV (reference sequence). The CDR3 spans 14 residues. J was trimmed by 4 bases and V by 6 bases; bases with no gene match: 8. For the CDR3, the DNA is TGTGCCAGCAGTTTAAGACAGGGCCGAGAGACCCAGTACTTC. It specifies CASSLRQGRETQYF. The whole variable domain, remainder taken from reference TRBV11-1 and TRBJ2-5, is EAEVAQSPRYKITEKSQAVAFWCDPISGHATLYWYRQILGQGPELLVQFQDESVVDDSQLPKDRFSAERLKGVDSTLKIQPAELGDSAMYLCASSLRQGRETQYFGPGTRLLVL.